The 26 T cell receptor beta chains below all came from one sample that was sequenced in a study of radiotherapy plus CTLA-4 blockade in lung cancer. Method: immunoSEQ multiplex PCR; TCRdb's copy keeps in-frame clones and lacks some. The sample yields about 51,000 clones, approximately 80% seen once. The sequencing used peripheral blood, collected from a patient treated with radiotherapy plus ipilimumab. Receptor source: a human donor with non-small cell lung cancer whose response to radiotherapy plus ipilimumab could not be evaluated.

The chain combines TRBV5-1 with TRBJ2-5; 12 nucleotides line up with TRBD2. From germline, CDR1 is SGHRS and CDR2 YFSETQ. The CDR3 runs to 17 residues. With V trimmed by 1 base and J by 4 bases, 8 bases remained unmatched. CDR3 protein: CASSLTLAGGPRETQYF. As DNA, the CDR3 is TGCGCCAGCAGCTTGACTCTAGCGGGAGGGCCCCGAGAGACCCAGTACTTC.

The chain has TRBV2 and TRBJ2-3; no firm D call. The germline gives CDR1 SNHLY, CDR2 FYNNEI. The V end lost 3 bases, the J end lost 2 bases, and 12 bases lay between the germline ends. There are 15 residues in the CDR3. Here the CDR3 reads CASSEGSTSTDTQYF. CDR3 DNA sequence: TGTGCCAGCAGTGAGGGCTCCACTTCCACAGATACGCAGTATTTT. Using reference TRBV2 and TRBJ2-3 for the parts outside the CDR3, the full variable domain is EPEVTQTPSHQVTQMGQEVILRCVPISNHLYFYWYRQILGQKVEFLVSFYNNEISEKSEIFDDQFSVERPDGSNFTLKIRSTKLEDSAMYFCASSEGSTSTDTQYFGPGTRLTVL.

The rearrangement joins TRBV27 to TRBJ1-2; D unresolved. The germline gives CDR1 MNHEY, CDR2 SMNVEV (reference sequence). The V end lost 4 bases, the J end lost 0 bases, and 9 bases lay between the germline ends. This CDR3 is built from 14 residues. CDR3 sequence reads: CASSYRLTNYGYTF. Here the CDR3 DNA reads TGTGCCAGCAGTTACAGATTAACTAACTATGGCTACACCTTC.

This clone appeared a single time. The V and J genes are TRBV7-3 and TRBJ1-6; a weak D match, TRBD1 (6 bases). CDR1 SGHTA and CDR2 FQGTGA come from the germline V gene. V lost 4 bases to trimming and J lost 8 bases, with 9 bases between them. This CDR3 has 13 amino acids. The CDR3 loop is CASSSDSHSPLHF. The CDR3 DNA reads TGTGCCAGCAGCTCGGACAGTCATTCACCCCTCCACTTT.

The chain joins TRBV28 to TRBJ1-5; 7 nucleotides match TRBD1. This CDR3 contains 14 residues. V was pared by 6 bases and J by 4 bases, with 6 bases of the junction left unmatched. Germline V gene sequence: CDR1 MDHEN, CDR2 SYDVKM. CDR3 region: CASRTGTANQPQHF. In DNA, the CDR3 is TGTGCCAGCAGAACCGGGACAGCTAATCAGCCCCAGCATTTT.

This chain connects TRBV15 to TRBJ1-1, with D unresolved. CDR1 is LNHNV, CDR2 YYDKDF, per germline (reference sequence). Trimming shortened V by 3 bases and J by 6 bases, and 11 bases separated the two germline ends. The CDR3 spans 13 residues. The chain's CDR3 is CATSSRLTAEAFF. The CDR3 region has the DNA TGTGCCACCAGCAGTCGACTAACAGCTGAAGCTTTCTTT.

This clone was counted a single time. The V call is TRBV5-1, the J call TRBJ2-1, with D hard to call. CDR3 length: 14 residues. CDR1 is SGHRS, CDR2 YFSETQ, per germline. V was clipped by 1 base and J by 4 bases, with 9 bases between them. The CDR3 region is CASSLHSSYNEQFF. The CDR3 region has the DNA TGCGCCAGCAGCTTGCACAGTTCTTACAATGAGCAGTTCTTC. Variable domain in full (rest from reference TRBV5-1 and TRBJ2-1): KAGVTQTPRYLIKTRGQQVTLSCSPISGHRSVSWYQQTPGQGLQFLFEYFSETQRNKGNFPGRFSGRQFSNSRSEMNVSTLELGDSALYLCASSLHSSYNEQFFGPGTRLTVL.

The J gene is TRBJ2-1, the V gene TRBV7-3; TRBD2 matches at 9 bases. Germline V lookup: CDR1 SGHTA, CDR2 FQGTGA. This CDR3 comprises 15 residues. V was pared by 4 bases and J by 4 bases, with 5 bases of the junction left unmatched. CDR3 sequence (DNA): TGTGCCAGCAGCTCCGCGGGAGGGCCTTACAATGAGCAGTTCTTC. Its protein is CASSSAGGPYNEQFF.

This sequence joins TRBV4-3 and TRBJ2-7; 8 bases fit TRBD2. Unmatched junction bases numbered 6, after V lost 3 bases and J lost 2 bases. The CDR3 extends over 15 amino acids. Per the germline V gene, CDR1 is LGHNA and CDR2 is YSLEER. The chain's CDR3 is CASSHVTSGAYEQYF. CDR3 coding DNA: TGCGCCAGCAGCCATGTTACTAGCGGTGCCTACGAGCAGTACTTC.

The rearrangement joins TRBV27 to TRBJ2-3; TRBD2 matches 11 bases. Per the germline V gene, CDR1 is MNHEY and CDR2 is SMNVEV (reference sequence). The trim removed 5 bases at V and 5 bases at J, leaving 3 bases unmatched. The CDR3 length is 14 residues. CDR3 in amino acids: CASSTGLAVDTQYF. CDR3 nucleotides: TGTGCCAGCAGTACGGGACTAGCGGTAGATACGCAGTATTTT.

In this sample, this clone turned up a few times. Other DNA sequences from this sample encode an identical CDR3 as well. The CDR3 DNA sequence: TGTGCCAGCAGCGTCCCAGGCGGGGGCGGGGGGGCAGCCGGGGAGCTGTTTTTT. Its protein is CASSVPGGGGGAAGELFF. This sequence joins TRBV9 and TRBJ2-2; TRBD2 agrees at 9 bases. J lost 6 bases, V lost 2 bases, and 14 bases had no gene match. Germline values: CDR1 SGDLS, CDR2 YYNGEE. This CDR3 spans 18 amino acids.

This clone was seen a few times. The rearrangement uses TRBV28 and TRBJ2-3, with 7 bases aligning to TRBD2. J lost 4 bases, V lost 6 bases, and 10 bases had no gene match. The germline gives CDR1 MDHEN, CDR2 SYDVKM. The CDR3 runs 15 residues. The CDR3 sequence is CASSSGGVGADTQYF. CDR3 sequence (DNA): TGTGCCAGCAGCTCGGGGGGTGTCGGGGCAGATACGCAGTATTTT.

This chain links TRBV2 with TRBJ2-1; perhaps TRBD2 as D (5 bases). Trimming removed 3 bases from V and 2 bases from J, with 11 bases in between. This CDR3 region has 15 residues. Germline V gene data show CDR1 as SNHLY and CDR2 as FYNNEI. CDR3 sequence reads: CASSDRTLTYNEQFF. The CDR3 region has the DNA TGTGCCAGCAGTGATAGGACTCTTACCTACAATGAGCAGTTCTTC.

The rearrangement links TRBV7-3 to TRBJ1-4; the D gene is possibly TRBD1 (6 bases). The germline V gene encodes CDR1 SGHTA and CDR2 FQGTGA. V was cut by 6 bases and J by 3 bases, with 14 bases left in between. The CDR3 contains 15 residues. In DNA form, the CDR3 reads TGTGCCAGCAGTTCAACAGGGTCGGCTAATGAAAAACTGTTTTTT. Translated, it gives CASSSTGSANEKLFF. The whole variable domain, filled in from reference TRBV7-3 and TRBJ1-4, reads GAGVSQTPSNKVTEKGKYVELRCDPISGHTALYWYRQSLGQGPEFLIYFQGTGAADDSGLPNDRFFAVRPEGSVSTLKIQRTERGDSAVYLCASSSTGSANEKLFFGSGTQLSVL.

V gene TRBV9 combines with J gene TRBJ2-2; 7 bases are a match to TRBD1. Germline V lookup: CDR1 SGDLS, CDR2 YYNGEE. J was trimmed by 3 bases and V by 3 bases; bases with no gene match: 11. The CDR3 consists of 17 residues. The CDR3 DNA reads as TGTGCCAGCAGCGCCGGGACAGATCGGGTTGACACCGGGGAGCTGTTTTTT. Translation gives CASSAGTDRVDTGELFF. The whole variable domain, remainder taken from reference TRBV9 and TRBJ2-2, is DSGVTQTPKHLITATGQRVTLRCSPRSGDLSVYWYQQSLDQGLQFLIQYYNGEERAKGNILERFSAQQFPDLHSELNLSSLELGDSALYFCASSAGTDRVDTGELFFGEGSRLTVL.

DNA for the CDR3: TGTGCCAGCAGCTCCGGAGGAGGTACTAACTATGGCTACACCTTC. Encoded protein: CASSSGGGTNYGYTF. The chain carries TRBV5-4 and TRBJ1-2, with D hard to call. V lost 3 bases, J lost 0 bases, and 12 bases lay in between. This CDR3 comprises 15 residues. CDR1 is SGHNT and CDR2 is YYREEE in the germline V gene (reference sequence).

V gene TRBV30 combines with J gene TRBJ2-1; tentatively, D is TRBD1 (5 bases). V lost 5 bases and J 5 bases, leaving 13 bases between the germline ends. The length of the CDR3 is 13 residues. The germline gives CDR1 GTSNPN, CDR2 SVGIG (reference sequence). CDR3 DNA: TGTGCCTGGGAGCCTGACAGAGACAATGAGCAGTTCTTC. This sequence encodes CAWEPDRDNEQFF.

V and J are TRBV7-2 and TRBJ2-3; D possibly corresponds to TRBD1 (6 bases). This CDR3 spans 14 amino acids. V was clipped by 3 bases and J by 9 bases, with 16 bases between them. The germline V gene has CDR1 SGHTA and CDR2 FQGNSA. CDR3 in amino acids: CASSFGDTGLTQYF. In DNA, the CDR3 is TGTGCCAGCAGCTTCGGGGACACTGGTCTAACGCAGTATTTT.

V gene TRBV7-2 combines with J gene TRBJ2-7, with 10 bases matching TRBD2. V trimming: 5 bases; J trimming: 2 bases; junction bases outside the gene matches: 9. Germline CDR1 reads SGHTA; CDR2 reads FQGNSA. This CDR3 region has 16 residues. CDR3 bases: TGTGCCAGCAGCCCCTCGCTTAGCGGGGGGACCTACGAGCAGTACTTC. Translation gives CASSPSLSGGTYEQYF.

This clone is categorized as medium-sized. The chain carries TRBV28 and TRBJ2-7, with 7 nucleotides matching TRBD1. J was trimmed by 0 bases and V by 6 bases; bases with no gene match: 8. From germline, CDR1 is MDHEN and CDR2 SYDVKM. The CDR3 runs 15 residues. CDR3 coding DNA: TGTGCCAGCAGGGCCTACAGGGGCCCCTCCTACGAGCAGTACTTC. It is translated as CASRAYRGPSYEQYF.

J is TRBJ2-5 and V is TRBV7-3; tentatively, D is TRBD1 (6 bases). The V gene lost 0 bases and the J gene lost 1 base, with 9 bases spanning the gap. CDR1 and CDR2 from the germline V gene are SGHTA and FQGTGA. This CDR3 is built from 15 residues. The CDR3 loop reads CASSLTGRGQETQYF. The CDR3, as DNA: TGTGCCAGCAGCTTAACGGGCAGGGGCCAAGAGACCCAGTACTTC.

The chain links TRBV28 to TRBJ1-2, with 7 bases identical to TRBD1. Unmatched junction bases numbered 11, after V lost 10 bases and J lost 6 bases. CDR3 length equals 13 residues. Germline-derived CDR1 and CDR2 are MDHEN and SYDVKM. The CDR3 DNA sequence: TGTGCCACGGAGACAGGGACCGGCCATGGCTACACCTTC. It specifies CATETGTGHGYTF.

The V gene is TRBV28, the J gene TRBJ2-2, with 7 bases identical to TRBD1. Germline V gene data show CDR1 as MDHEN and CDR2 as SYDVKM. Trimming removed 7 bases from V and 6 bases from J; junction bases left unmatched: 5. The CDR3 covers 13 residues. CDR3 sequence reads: CASTSTGAGELFF. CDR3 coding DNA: TGTGCCAGCACCTCAACAGGGGCCGGGGAGCTGTTTTTT.

This chain's CDR3 is CASISGISYEQYF. Written as DNA, the CDR3 is TGTGCCAGCATCTCAGGGATTTCCTACGAGCAGTACTTC. The genes are TRBV2 and TRBJ2-5; D perhaps matches TRBD1 (5 bases). The end of the DNA fits TRBJ2-7 better, so the J call may be wrong. The CDR3 sequence is 13 residues long. Germline assignment: CDR1 SNHLY and CDR2 FYNNEI.

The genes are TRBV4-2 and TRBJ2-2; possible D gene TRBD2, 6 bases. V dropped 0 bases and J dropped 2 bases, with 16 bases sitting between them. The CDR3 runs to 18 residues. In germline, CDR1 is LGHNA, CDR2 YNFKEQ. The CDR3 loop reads CASSQDLFPAGNTGELFF. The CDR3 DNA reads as TGTGCCAGCAGCCAAGACCTTTTCCCAGCGGGTAACACCGGGGAGCTGTTTTTT.

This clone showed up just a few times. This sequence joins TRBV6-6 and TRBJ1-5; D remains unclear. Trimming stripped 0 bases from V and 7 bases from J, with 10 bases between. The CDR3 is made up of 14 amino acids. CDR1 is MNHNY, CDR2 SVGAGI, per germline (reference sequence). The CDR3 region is CASSYSGGRQPQHF. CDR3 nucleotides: TGTGCCAGCAGTTACTCAGGAGGTCGCCAGCCCCAGCATTTT.